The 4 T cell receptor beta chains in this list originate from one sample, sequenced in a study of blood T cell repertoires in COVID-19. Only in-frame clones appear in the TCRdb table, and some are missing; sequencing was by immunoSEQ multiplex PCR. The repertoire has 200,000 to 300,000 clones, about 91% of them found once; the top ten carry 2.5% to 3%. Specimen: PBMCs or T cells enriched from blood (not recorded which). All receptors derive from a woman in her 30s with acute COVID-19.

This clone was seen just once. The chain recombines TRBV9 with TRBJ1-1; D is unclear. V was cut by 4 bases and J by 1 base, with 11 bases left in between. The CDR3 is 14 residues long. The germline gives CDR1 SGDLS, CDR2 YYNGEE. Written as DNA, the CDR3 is TGTGCCAGCAGCTCCCCGGGTCAGAACACTGAAGCTTTCTTT. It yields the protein CASSSPGQNTEAFF.

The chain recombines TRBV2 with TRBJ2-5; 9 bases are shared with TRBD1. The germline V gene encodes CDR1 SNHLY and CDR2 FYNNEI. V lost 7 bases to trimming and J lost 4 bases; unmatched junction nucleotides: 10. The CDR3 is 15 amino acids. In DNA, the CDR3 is TGTGCCAGCACCACAGGGGGCGCGCGGCCAGAGACCCAGTACTTC. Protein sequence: CASTTGGARPETQYF.

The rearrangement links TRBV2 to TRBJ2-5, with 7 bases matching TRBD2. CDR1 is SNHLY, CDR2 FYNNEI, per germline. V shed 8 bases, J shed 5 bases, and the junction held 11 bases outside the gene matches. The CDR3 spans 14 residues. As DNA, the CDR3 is TGTGCCAGCGGGAGGGGCAGGCGCGATGAGACCCAGTACTTC. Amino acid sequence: CASGRGRRDETQYF. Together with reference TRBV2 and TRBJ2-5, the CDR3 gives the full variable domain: EPEVTQTPSHQVTQMGQEVILRCVPISNHLYFYWYRQILGQKVEFLVSFYNNEISEKSEIFDDQFSVERPDGSNFTLKIRSTKLEDSAMYFCASGRGRRDETQYFGPGTRLLVL.

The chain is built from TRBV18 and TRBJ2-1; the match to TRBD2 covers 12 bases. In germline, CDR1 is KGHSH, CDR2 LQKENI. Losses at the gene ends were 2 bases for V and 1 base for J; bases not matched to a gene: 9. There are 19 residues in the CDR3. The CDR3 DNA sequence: TGTGCCAGCTCACCATCGCCTAGCGGGGGGGCCGGTTCCTACAATGAGCAGTTCTTC. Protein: CASSPSPSGGAGSYNEQFF.